Listed here are 30 T cell receptor beta chains from one sample, sequenced in a study of cytomegalovirus exposure and HLA in healthy donors. The repertoire was sequenced with immunoSEQ multiplex PCR; TCRdb's copy has only in-frame clones and lacks some. Of some 170,000 clones detected, approximately 90% appear once; the ten largest clones hold approximately 1.5%. The source material was PBMCs. The origin of the receptors is a woman in her 30s in good health and CMV-seronegative.

The chain joins TRBV19 to TRBJ1-2; no reliable D call. This CDR3 is built from 16 residues. V was trimmed by 2 bases and J by 8 bases, leaving 21 bases between them. Germline V gene sequence: CDR1 LNHDA, CDR2 SQIVND (reference sequence). The DNA for the CDR3 is TGTGCCAGTAGTATAAACTTGAAACGAGGCCCTGGAGGCTACACCTTC. Its translation: CASSINLKRGPGGYTF.

V gene TRBV27 combines with J gene TRBJ1-2; 8 nucleotides agree with TRBD1. This CDR3 has 14 residues. Germline V gene sequence: CDR1 MNHEY, CDR2 SMNVEV (reference sequence). Trimming removed 3 bases from V and 4 bases from J; junction bases left unmatched: 4. The CDR3 protein is CASSFDRGAYGYTF. CDR3 nucleotides: TGTGCCAGCAGTTTCGACAGGGGCGCCTATGGCTACACCTTC.

The CDR3 region has the DNA TGTGCCAGCAGTTACAGTGGCTTGAATGAAAAACTGTTTTTT. Translation gives CASSYSGLNEKLFF. The rearrangement joins TRBV6-5 to TRBJ1-4; unclear D gene. Looked up from germline, CDR1 is MNHEY and CDR2 is SVGAGI. Between the trimmed V and J ends, which lost 2 bases and 5 bases, there was a span of 9 bases. The CDR3 contains 14 residues.

The chain recombines TRBV6-5 with TRBJ2-5; 7 nucleotides match TRBD1. With V trimmed by 6 bases and J by 5 bases, 6 bases remained unmatched. This CDR3 has 13 residues. Germline CDR1 reads MNHEY; CDR2 reads SVGAGI. CDR3 amino acids: CASSTQGLETQYF. CDR3 bases: TGTGCCAGCAGCACACAGGGGCTGGAGACCCAGTACTTC.

The chain is built from TRBV18 and TRBJ2-7, with 8 positions matching TRBD2. The germline CDR1 and CDR2 sequences are KGHSH and LQKENI. The CDR3 runs to 14 residues. The V gene end was trimmed by 5 bases and the J gene end by 4 bases; junction bases not matched to a gene: 7. CDR3 residues: CASSASRGGYEQYF. In nucleotides, the CDR3 is TGTGCCAGCTCAGCTTCCCGGGGGGGGTACGAGCAGTACTTC.

The rearrangement joins TRBV6-5 to TRBJ2-3; a weak D match, TRBD2 (6 bases). The CDR3 totals 14 residues. V was trimmed by 4 bases and J by 2 bases, leaving 10 bases between them. The germline gives CDR1 MNHEY, CDR2 SVGAGI. CDR3: CASSSWEDTDTQYF. CDR3 nucleotides: TGTGCCAGCAGTTCCTGGGAGGACACAGATACGCAGTATTTT.

This chain connects TRBV7-9 to TRBJ2-7, with 9 bases fitting TRBD1. V shed 2 bases, J shed 5 bases, and the junction held 10 bases outside the gene matches. Looked up from germline, CDR1 is SEHNR and CDR2 is FQNEAQ (reference sequence). This CDR3 contains 16 residues. The chain's CDR3 is CASSLPRDREVNEQYF. CDR3 DNA: TGTGCCAGCAGCTTACCCCGGGACAGGGAGGTGAACGAGCAGTACTTC.

The count of this clone is one. This chain connects TRBV4-1 to TRBJ1-5; no clear D gene. This CDR3 is 15 amino acids long. V dropped 4 bases and J dropped 1 base, with 11 bases sitting between them. In germline, CDR1 is MGHRA, CDR2 YSYEKL. CDR3 nucleotide sequence: TGCGCCAGCAGCCCCCGGCGGAGAAGCAATCAGCCCCAGCATTTT. It specifies CASSPRRRSNQPQHF.

The chain joins TRBV4-3 to TRBJ2-5; the D is unclear. This CDR3 has 14 amino acids. The V and J ends lost 1 base and 7 bases respectively, with 13 bases between them. CDR1 LGHNA and CDR2 YSLEER come from the germline V gene. The CDR3, as DNA: TGCGCCAGCAGCCAAGTATTGGCTCCGGGGACCCAGTACTTC. Protein sequence: CASSQVLAPGTQYF.

This chain joins TRBV10-3 and TRBJ1-2; 11 nucleotides agree with TRBD1. V gave up 4 bases and J gave up 7 bases; unmatched junction bases: 5. The V gene's germline CDR1 is ENHRY and CDR2 SYGVKD. The CDR3 sequence is 14 residues long. In DNA form, the CDR3 reads TGTGCCATCAGTGGAGGACAGGGGGCGTTTGGCTACACCTTC. Its protein product is CAISGGQGAFGYTF.

In its sample, this clone was seen a few times. The V gene is TRBV6-5, the J gene TRBJ1-5; TRBD1 matches 9 bases. The CDR3 length is 14 residues. CDR1 and CDR2 (germline): MNHEY, SVGAGI. J lost 4 bases, V lost 6 bases, and 4 bases had no gene match. DNA for the CDR3: TGTGCCAGCAGCCCCGGACAGGGGAATCAGCCCCAGCATTTT. It is translated as CASSPGQGNQPQHF.

The chain employs TRBV7-8 and TRBJ2-3, with D hard to call. CDR3 length: 18 amino acids. The V end lost 2 bases, the J end lost 10 bases, and 28 bases lay between the germline ends. From germline, CDR1 is SGHVS and CDR2 FQNEAQ. The DNA for the CDR3 is TGTGCCAGCAGCTTACTACCCCGAGGCGGTACTAAAGACGACTCGCAGTATTTT. It yields the protein CASSLLPRGGTKDDSQYF.

The chain employs TRBV5-1 and TRBJ1-2; perhaps TRBD1 as D (5 bases). This CDR3 is built from 13 residues. Between the trimmed V and J ends, which lost 6 bases and 4 bases, there was a span of 13 bases. Looked up from germline, CDR1 is SGHRS and CDR2 is YFSETQ. This CDR3 is CASNTGRSYGYTF. In nucleotides, the CDR3 is TGCGCCAGCAACACAGGACGGAGCTATGGCTACACCTTC.

This clone was recorded once. The chain carries TRBV18 and TRBJ2-2, with D perhaps matching TRBD2 (5 bases). V lost 1 base and J 3 bases, leaving 12 bases between the germline ends. The CDR3 contains 16 residues. From germline, CDR1 is KGHSH and CDR2 LQKENI. The CDR3 DNA sequence: TGTGCCAGCTCACCACTGGCGGGCTCCGACACCGGGGAGCTGTTTTTT. Amino acid sequence: CASSPLAGSDTGELFF.

This rearrangement joins TRBV7-6 to TRBJ1-5; no reliable D call. The CDR3 extends over 16 amino acids. With 5 bases removed from V and 0 bases from J, the gap between germline ends came to 14 bases. Germline lookup yields CDR1 SGHVS and CDR2 FNYEAQ. CDR3 nucleotides: TGTGCCAGCAGCCTCAGTGCACATTATAGCAATCAGCCCCAGCATTTT. Protein: CASSLSAHYSNQPQHF.

This chain links TRBV6-6 with TRBJ2-5; TRBD2 matches 8 bases. Trimming took 4 bases from V and 5 from J; bases not matched to a gene: 12. The CDR3 contains 16 residues. Germline V CDR1 and CDR2: MNHNY, SVGAGI (reference sequence). The DNA for the CDR3 is TGTGCCAGCAGTTCTCTGGCGGGGGGCAGAAAGGAGACCCAGTACTTC. Its protein product is CASSSLAGGRKETQYF.

This sequence joins TRBV19 and TRBJ2-5, with D possibly TRBD1 on 6 matching bases. The CDR3 has 13 amino acids. Germline CDR1 and CDR2: LNHDA and SQIVND (reference sequence). Between the trimmed V and J ends, which lost 6 bases and 0 bases, there was a span of 8 bases. The CDR3 region has the DNA TGTGCCAGTAGGCGGACAGACCAAGAGACCCAGTACTTC. It specifies CASRRTDQETQYF.

This chain links TRBV4-1 with TRBJ2-7, with 9 bases matching TRBD1. J lost 4 bases, V lost 0 bases, and 4 bases had no gene match. The CDR3 has 15 amino acids. The germline CDR1 and CDR2 sequences are MGHRA and YSYEKL. CDR3 coding DNA: TGCGCCAGCAGCCAAGAAACAGGGGGCGGATACGAGCAGTACTTC. Protein: CASSQETGGGYEQYF.

The rearrangement links TRBV15 to TRBJ2-1; TRBD1 matches at 10 bases. This CDR3 region has 15 residues. Trimming removed 6 bases from V and 2 bases from J; junction bases left unmatched: 4. Germline V gene lookup returns CDR1 LNHNV and CDR2 YYDKDF (reference sequence). The DNA for the CDR3 is TGTGCCACCAGACTCGGACAGGGGGCCTACAATGAGCAGTTCTTC. Translation gives CATRLGQGAYNEQFF.

The CDR3 region has the DNA TGTGCCAGCAGCTCAACTAGCGATTACGGGAAGACCCAGTACTTC. Its protein is CASSSTSDYGKTQYF. The chain joins TRBV7-2 to TRBJ2-5; 7 nucleotides match TRBD2. The V gene end was trimmed by 4 bases and the J gene end by 6 bases; junction bases not matched to a gene: 11. This CDR3 is built from 15 residues. Germline assignment: CDR1 SGHTA and CDR2 FQGNSA.

The chain combines TRBV2 with TRBJ1-2, with 7 bases lining up with TRBD1. V trimming: 5 bases; J trimming: 8 bases; junction bases outside the gene matches: 5. The CDR3 loop spans 12 amino acids. From germline, CDR1 is SNHLY and CDR2 FYNNEI. The CDR3 is CASSRDRAGYTF. The CDR3 bases are TGTGCCAGCAGTAGAGACAGGGCGGGCTACACCTTC.

The rearrangement joins TRBV5-4 to TRBJ2-3, with D possibly matching TRBD1 (6 bases). The germline CDR1 and CDR2 sequences are SGHNT and YYREEE (reference sequence). The CDR3 loop spans 15 amino acids. Trimming cost V 4 bases and J 0 bases, with 12 bases left between them. The chain's CDR3 is CASSRDTYSTDTQYF. The CDR3 DNA reads TGTGCCAGCAGCCGGGACACATATAGCACAGATACGCAGTATTTT. Full variable domain (remainder filled in from reference TRBV5-4 and TRBJ2-3): ETGVTQSPTHLIKTRGQQVTLRCSSQSGHNTVSWYQQALGQGPQFIFQYYREEENGRGNFPPRFSGLQFPNYSSELNVNALELDDSALYLCASSRDTYSTDTQYFGPGTRLTVL.

V and J are TRBV27 and TRBJ1-5; TRBD1 might be the D (6 bases). Germline CDR1 reads MNHEY; CDR2 reads SMNVEV (reference sequence). Trimming removed 2 bases at V and 0 bases at J, with 14 bases between. The CDR3 loop spans 17 amino acids. The chain's CDR3 is CASSLSGGAFSNQPQHF. CDR3 nucleotide sequence: TGTGCCAGCAGTTTAAGTGGGGGGGCCTTTAGCAATCAGCCCCAGCATTTT.

The chain carries TRBV2 and TRBJ1-5; maybe TRBD1 (5 bases). Germline loops: CDR1 SNHLY, CDR2 FYNNEI. Trimming cost V 5 bases and J 6 bases, with 11 bases left between them. The CDR3 is 13 amino acids. CDR3 in DNA: TGTGCCAGCAGTTCATATAGGGGTCAGCCCCAGCATTTT. Protein: CASSSYRGQPQHF.

The rearrangement joins TRBV7-5 to TRBJ1-2; the table names TRBD1, a call not compared with the DNA. TRBV7-5 is recorded as a pseudogene. The CDR3 covers 14 residues. In DNA form, the CDR3 reads TGTGCCAGAAGTGGGCAGGGGCCCCGGGTGGGCTACACCTTC. Its translation is CARSGQGPRVGYTF.

The CDR3: CASRRLAGNTDTQYF. CDR3 nucleotides: TGTGCCAGCAGGAGACTAGCGGGGAACACAGATACGCAGTATTTT. This rearrangement joins TRBV27 to TRBJ2-3, with 11 bases identical to TRBD2. Germline V CDR1 and CDR2: MNHEY, SMNVEV (reference sequence). The CDR3 runs 15 residues. The trim removed 6 bases at V and 2 bases at J, leaving 4 bases unmatched.

The chain recombines TRBV7-6 with TRBJ2-3; D unclear. Per the germline V gene, CDR1 is SGHVS and CDR2 is FNYEAQ. The V end lost 3 bases, the J end lost 2 bases, and 3 bases lay between the germline ends. This CDR3 is 12 amino acids long. This CDR3 reads CASSFLTDTQYF. The CDR3 DNA sequence: TGTGCCAGCAGCTTTCTCACAGATACGCAGTATTTT. Drawing the rest from reference TRBV7-6 and TRBJ2-3, the complete variable domain is GAGVSQSPRYKVTKRGQDVALRCDPISGHVSLYWYRQALGQGPEFLTYFNYEAQQDKSGLPNDRFSAERPEGSISTLTIQRTEQRDSAMYRCASSFLTDTQYFGPGTRLTVL.

This chain links TRBV4-1 with TRBJ1-5; the D gene is possibly TRBD1 (5 bases). The germline V gene has CDR1 MGHRA and CDR2 YSYEKL. This CDR3 has 16 amino acids. V dropped 0 bases and J dropped 9 bases, with 18 bases sitting between them. The CDR3 nucleotides are TGCGCCAGCAGCCAAGATTCCTCAGGGCACCTGATGCCCCAGCATTTT. The encoded protein is CASSQDSSGHLMPQHF.

This clone was counted a few times. The V gene is TRBV2, the J gene TRBJ2-1; D may be TRBD2 (7 bases). The CDR3 runs 11 residues. The germline V and J ends were trimmed by 8 bases and 6 bases, with 8 bases remaining between them. Germline assignment: CDR1 SNHLY and CDR2 FYNNEI. CDR3 protein: CASGGANEQFF. The CDR3 coding sequence is TGTGCCAGCGGGGGGGCCAATGAGCAGTTCTTC. Complete variable domain (other parts from reference TRBV2 and TRBJ2-1): EPEVTQTPSHQVTQMGQEVILRCVPISNHLYFYWYRQILGQKVEFLVSFYNNEISEKSEIFDDQFSVERPDGSNFTLKIRSTKLEDSAMYFCASGGANEQFFGPGTRLTVL.

The chain has TRBV7-2 and TRBJ2-5, with TRBD2 matching over 8 bases. CDR1 is SGHTA, CDR2 FQGNSA, per germline. The CDR3 runs to 13 residues. V was clipped by 6 bases and J by 7 bases; unmatched bases: 7. CDR3 in amino acids: CASSSGGGGTQYF. DNA for the CDR3: TGTGCCAGCAGTTCCGGGGGGGGTGGGACCCAGTACTTC. Filled out from reference TRBV7-2 and TRBJ2-5, the complete variable domain reads GAGVSQSPSNKVTEKGKDVELRCDPISGHTALYWYRQSLGQGLEFLIYFQGNSAPDKSGLPSDRFSAERTGGSVSTLTIQRTQQEDSAVYLCASSSGGGGTQYFGPGTRLLVL.